Shown below are 11 T cell receptor beta chains from a single sample sequenced in a study of T cell responses to AZD1222 COVID-19 vaccine. Libraries were prepared by immunoSEQ multiplex PCR; TCRdb keeps only in-frame clonotypes and omits some of them. The table records 98,000 or so clones, roughly 87% of them present only once. Sequenced here: peripheral blood, sampled on day 0 of MenACWY control vaccination. These receptors were taken from an adult in good health.

In its sample, this clone was seen a few times. The chain is built from TRBV20-1 and TRBJ1-5; D not certain. V was shortened by 3 bases and J by 1 base, with 4 bases between the two germline ends. The CDR3 totals 12 residues. CDR1 and CDR2 (germline): DFQATT, SNEGSKA (reference sequence). The CDR3 nucleotides read TGCAGTGCTAGTGGGAGCAATCAGCCCCAGCATTTT. This encodes CSASGSNQPQHF.

V and J are TRBV5-6 and TRBJ2-7; D possibly corresponds to TRBD1 (6 bases). Germline CDR1 and CDR2: SGHDT and YYEEEE. The V and J ends lost 1 base and 3 bases respectively, with 11 bases between them. There are 14 residues in the CDR3. The CDR3: CASSLYRVGYEQYF. The DNA of the CDR3 is TGTGCCAGCAGCTTGTACAGGGTGGGCTACGAGCAGTACTTC.

The CDR3 DNA is TGTGCCAGCAGTCAACAGGGGAACGGGGAGCTGTTTTTT. As protein: CASSQQGNGELFF. The V gene is TRBV12-3 or TRBV12-4, the J gene TRBJ2-2; 7 nucleotides agree with TRBD1. V trimming: 5 bases; J trimming: 7 bases; junction bases outside the gene matches: 4. There are 13 residues in the CDR3.

This clone was found once. CDR3 nucleotides: TGTGCCAGCAGTTATGCGGGGGCGAACTATGGCTACACCTTC. This codes for CASSYAGANYGYTF. The chain couples TRBV6-5 to TRBJ1-2, with a possible D match to TRBD1 (6 bases). V gave up 3 bases and J gave up 2 bases, with 10 bases separating them. Germline V lookup: CDR1 MNHEY, CDR2 SVGAGI. This CDR3 is 14 amino acids long.

The rearrangement uses TRBV28 and TRBJ1-2; D remains ambiguous. There are 12 residues in the CDR3. Trimming stripped 5 bases from V and 5 bases from J, with 9 bases between. Germline CDR1 is MDHEN and CDR2 is SYDVKM. CDR3 amino acids: CASSPRAYGYTF. The CDR3 DNA follows: TGTGCCAGCAGTCCCCGGGCGTATGGCTACACCTTC.

This chain links TRBV6-2 or TRBV6-3 with TRBJ2-3; D possibly corresponds to TRBD2 (5 bases). Germline CDR1 is MNHEY and CDR2 is SVGEGT. CDR3 length: 15 residues. V lost 3 bases, J lost 6 bases, and 16 bases lay in between. This CDR3 is CASSYSDYRPDTQYF. In DNA, the CDR3 is TGTGCCAGCAGTTATTCCGACTACCGGCCGGATACGCAGTATTTT.

This clone was counted a single time. V and J are TRBV6-5 and TRBJ2-7; possible D gene TRBD2, 6 bases. With 4 bases removed from V and 0 bases from J, the gap between germline ends came to 10 bases. The CDR3 contains 14 residues. CDR1 is MNHEY, CDR2 SVGAGI, per germline. CDR3 amino acids: CASSSGTGSYEQYF. The CDR3 DNA is TGTGCCAGCAGTTCCGGGACTGGCTCCTACGAGCAGTACTTC.

The V call is TRBV5-4, the J call TRBJ2-7; the match to TRBD1 covers 9 bases. V lost 2 bases and J lost 5; bases outside the gene matches: 2. Per the germline V gene, CDR1 is SGHNT and CDR2 is YYREEE (reference sequence). The CDR3 sequence is 13 residues long. The CDR3 bases are TGTGCCAGCAGCTTTGACAGGGGGGACGAGCAGTACTTC. Amino acids: CASSFDRGDEQYF.

This chain uses TRBV5-1 with TRBJ2-1, with TRBD2 identical over 8 bases. In germline, CDR1 is SGHRS, CDR2 YFSETQ. V lost 6 bases to trimming and J lost 3 bases; unmatched junction nucleotides: 8. This CDR3 is built from 15 residues. Here the CDR3 reads CASTHRGGDYNEQFF. CDR3 DNA: TGCGCCAGCACCCATCGGGGGGGGGACTACAATGAGCAGTTCTTC.

The chain carries TRBV7-2 and TRBJ2-7; D is unresolved. Germline V gives CDR1 SGHTA, CDR2 FQGNSA. V was trimmed by 2 bases and J by 2 bases, leaving 10 bases between them. The CDR3 is 14 residues long. CDR3 amino acids: CASSLMRRTYEQYF. The DNA for the CDR3 is TGTGCCAGCAGCTTAATGAGGCGGACCTACGAGCAGTACTTC. Supplemented by reference TRBV7-2 and TRBJ2-7, the full variable domain reads GAGVSQSPSNKVTEKGKDVELRCDPISGHTALYWYRQSLGQGLEFLIYFQGNSAPDKSGLPSDRFSAERTGGSVSTLTIQRTQQEDSAVYLCASSLMRRTYEQYFGPGTRLTVT.

The chain couples TRBV7-9 to TRBJ2-2; 7 positions match TRBD1. V shed 7 bases and J 6 bases; nucleotides not matched to a gene: 8. CDR3 length: 14 residues. Germline V gene lookup returns CDR1 SEHNR and CDR2 FQNEAQ (reference sequence). CDR3 coding DNA: TGTGCCAGCATCCCGACAGGGCGGGCCGGGGAGCTGTTTTTT. Amino acid sequence: CASIPTGRAGELFF.